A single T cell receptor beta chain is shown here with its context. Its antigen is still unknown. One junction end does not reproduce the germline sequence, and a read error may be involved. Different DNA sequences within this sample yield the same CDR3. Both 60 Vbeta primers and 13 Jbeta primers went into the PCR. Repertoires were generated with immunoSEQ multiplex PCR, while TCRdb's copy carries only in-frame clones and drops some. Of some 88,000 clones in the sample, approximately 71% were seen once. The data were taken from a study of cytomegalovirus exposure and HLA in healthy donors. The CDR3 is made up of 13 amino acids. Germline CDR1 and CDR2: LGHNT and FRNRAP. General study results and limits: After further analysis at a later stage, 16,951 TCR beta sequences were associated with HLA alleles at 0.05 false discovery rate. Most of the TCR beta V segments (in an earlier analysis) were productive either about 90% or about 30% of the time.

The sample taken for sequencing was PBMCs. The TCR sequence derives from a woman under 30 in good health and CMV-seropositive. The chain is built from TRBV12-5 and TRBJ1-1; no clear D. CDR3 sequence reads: CASGLPPGTEAFF. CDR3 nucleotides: TGTGCTAGTGGTTTGCCCCCAGGAACTGAGGCTTTCTTT.